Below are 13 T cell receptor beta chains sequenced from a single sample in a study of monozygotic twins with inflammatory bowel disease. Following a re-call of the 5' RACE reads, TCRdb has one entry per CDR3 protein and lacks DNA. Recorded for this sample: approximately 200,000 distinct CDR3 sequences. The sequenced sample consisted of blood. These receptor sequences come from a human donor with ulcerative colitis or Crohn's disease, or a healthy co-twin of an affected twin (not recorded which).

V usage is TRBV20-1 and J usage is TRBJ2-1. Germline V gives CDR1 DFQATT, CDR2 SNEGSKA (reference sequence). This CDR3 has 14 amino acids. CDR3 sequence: CSAPDPNSYNEQFF.

CDR3: CASSPGTGSNTGELFF. This chain joins TRBV5-1 and TRBJ2-2; TCRdb outputs TRBD1, but without DNA this stays unchecked. Germline V CDR1 and CDR2: SGHRS, YFSETQ. This CDR3 is built from 16 residues.

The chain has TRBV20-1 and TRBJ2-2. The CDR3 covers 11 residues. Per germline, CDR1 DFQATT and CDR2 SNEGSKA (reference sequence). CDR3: CSARSGGELFF.

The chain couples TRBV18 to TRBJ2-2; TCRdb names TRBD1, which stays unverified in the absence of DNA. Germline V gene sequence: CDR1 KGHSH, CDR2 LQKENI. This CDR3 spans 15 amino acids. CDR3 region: CASSPNQGSTGELFF. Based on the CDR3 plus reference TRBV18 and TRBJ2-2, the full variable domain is NAGVMQNPRHLVRRRGQEARLRCSPMKGHSHVYWYRQLPEEGLKFMVYLQKENIIDESGMPKERFSAEFPKEGPSILRIQQVVRGDSAAYFCASSPNQGSTGELFFGEGSRLTVL.

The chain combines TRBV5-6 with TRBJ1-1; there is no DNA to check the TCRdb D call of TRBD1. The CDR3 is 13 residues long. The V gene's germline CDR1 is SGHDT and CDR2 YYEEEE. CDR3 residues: CASSRRGRTEAFF. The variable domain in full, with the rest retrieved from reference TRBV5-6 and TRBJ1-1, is DAGVTQSPTHLIKTRGQQVTLRCSPKSGHDTVSWYQQALGQGPQFIFQYYEEEERQRGNFPDRFSGHQFPNYSSELNVNALLLGDSALYLCASSRRGRTEAFFGQGTRLTVV.

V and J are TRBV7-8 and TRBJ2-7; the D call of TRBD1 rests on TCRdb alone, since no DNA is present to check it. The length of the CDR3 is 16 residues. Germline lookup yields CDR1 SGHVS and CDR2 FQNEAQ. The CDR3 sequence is CASSLVGASRSYEQYF. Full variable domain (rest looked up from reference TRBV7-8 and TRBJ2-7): GAGVSQSPRYKVAKRGQDVALRCDPISGHVSLFWYQQALGQGPEFLTYFQNEAQLDKSGLPSDRFFAERPEGSVSTLKIQRTQQEDSAVYLCASSLVGASRSYEQYFGPGTRLTVT.

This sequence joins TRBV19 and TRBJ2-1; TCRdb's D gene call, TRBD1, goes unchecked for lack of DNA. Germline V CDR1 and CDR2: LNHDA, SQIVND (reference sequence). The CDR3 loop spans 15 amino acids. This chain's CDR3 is CASQEPGQGGNEQFF.

CDR3 amino acids: CSAREGNREQYF. The chain is built from TRBV20-1 and TRBJ2-7. CDR1 is DFQATT and CDR2 is SNEGSKA in the germline V gene (reference sequence). CDR3 length: 12 amino acids.

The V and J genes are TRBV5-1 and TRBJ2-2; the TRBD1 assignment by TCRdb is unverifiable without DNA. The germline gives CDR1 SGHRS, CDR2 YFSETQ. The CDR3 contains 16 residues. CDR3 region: CASSLAAGGRAGELFF.

The chain's CDR3 is CAPGHHIGEPFF. The chain is built from TRBV9 and TRBJ2-2; the D gene TCRdb calls, TRBD1, cannot be checked with no DNA. The CDR3 is 12 residues long. CDR1 is SGDLS and CDR2 is YYNGEE in the germline V gene.

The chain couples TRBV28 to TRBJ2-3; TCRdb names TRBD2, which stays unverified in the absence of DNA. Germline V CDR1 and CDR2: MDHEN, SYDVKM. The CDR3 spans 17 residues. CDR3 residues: CASSLRLAVTGTDTQYF.

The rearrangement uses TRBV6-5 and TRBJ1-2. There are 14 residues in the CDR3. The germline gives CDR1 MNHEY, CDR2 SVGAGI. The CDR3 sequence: CASSSYSGGYGYTF.

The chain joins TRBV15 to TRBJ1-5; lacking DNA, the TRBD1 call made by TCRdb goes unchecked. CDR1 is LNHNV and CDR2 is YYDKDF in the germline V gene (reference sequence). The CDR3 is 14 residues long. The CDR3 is CAASRTGLGQPQHF.